The 30 T cell receptor beta chains presented below share a single source sample, sequenced in a study of blood T cell repertoires in COVID-19. Using immunoSEQ multiplex PCR, the repertoire was profiled, and TCRdb retains in-frame clones only, with some absent. The sample holds some 460,000 clones, more than 85% seen once. The specimen sequenced was peripheral blood. The receptors here all came from a woman aged 25 to 39 with acute or convalescent COVID-19.

Here the CDR3 DNA reads TGTGCCAGCAGCAACGGGACAGGGGGCCTCGAGCAGTACTTC. This sequence encodes CASSNGTGGLEQYF. The V and J genes are TRBV21-1 and TRBJ2-7; the D call of TRBD1 is as the table states it, not checked on the DNA. TRBV21-1 has pseudogene status. The CDR3 sequence is 14 residues long.

V gene TRBV18 combines with J gene TRBJ2-3; maybe TRBD2 (7 bases). The ends were cut back, 3 bases at V and 4 bases at J, with 14 bases in the middle. The CDR3 totals 15 residues. Per germline, CDR1 KGHSH and CDR2 LQKENI. This chain's CDR3 is CASSPGRGRADTQYF. CDR3 in DNA: TGTGCCAGCTCACCGGGGCGGGGGCGTGCAGATACGCAGTATTTT.

The chain couples TRBV4-1 to TRBJ1-5; 12 nucleotides agree with TRBD1. Germline V gene lookup returns CDR1 MGHRA and CDR2 YSYEKL. Losses at the gene ends were 0 bases for V and 0 bases for J; bases not matched to a gene: 9. The CDR3 runs 20 residues. The DNA for the CDR3 is TGCGCCAGCAGCCAAGAAGTTCCGGGACAGGGGGCTTATAGCAATCAGCCCCAGCATTTT. Translated: CASSQEVPGQGAYSNQPQHF.

The chain combines TRBV19 with TRBJ1-2, with 7 bases fitting TRBD1. The CDR3 runs to 16 residues. Germline CDR1 is LNHDA and CDR2 is SQIVND (reference sequence). Trimming cost V 0 bases and J 8 bases; bases outside gene matches: 12. The CDR3 DNA follows: TGTGCCAGTAGTATAGACCGGACAGGAACAATTCCGGGCTACACCTTC. This sequence encodes CASSIDRTGTIPGYTF.

V is TRBV24-1 and J is TRBJ1-2; no clear D. Germline-derived CDR1 and CDR2 are KGHDR and SFDVKD. The CDR3 runs to 13 residues. V lost 3 bases, J lost 5 bases, and 9 bases lay in between. CDR3: CATSDRRSYGYTF. In nucleotides, the CDR3 is TGTGCCACCAGTGATCGGCGGTCGTATGGCTACACCTTC.

The chain uses TRBV18 and TRBJ2-2, with D unclear. There are 13 residues in the CDR3. CDR1 is KGHSH and CDR2 is LQKENI in the germline V gene. Trimming removed 3 bases at V and 6 bases at J, with 8 bases between. CDR3 region: CASSPSSSGELFF. CDR3 nucleotides: TGTGCCAGCTCACCGAGCTCCTCCGGGGAGCTGTTTTTT.

The rearrangement joins TRBV7-9 to TRBJ2-6, with D perhaps matching TRBD1 (5 bases). The CDR3 runs 15 residues. The germline V gene encodes CDR1 SEHNR and CDR2 FQNEAQ (reference sequence). The V gene lost 5 bases and the J gene lost 0 bases, with 8 bases spanning the gap. This CDR3 reads CASSGDSSGANVLTF. DNA for the CDR3: TGTGCCAGCAGCGGCGACAGCTCTGGGGCCAACGTCCTGACTTTC.

This chain links TRBV4-1 with TRBJ2-7; TRBD2 is a possible D gene (5 bases). The CDR3 runs to 15 residues. The ends were cut back, 2 bases at V and 0 bases at J, with 11 bases in the middle. Germline V CDR1 and CDR2: MGHRA, YSYEKL. CDR3 residues: CASSQRHSDSYEQYF. The CDR3 DNA follows: TGCGCCAGCAGCCAACGCCATAGCGACTCCTACGAGCAGTACTTC.

DNA of the CDR3: TGCGCCAGCAGCAATACGGGGGGGACTAATGAAAAACTGTTTTTT. It is translated as CASSNTGGTNEKLFF. This rearrangement joins TRBV5-1 to TRBJ1-4; D perhaps matches TRBD1 (5 bases). Trimming pared 4 bases from V and 2 bases from J, leaving 12 bases between. The CDR3 is made up of 15 amino acids. Per germline, CDR1 SGHRS and CDR2 YFSETQ.

With regard to this clone: At the DNA level, this CDR3 is encoded by other sequences in the same sample as well. The genes are TRBV5-6 and TRBJ2-1; D call uncertain. The CDR3 contains 13 residues. V dropped 1 base and J dropped 6 bases, with 8 bases sitting between them. In germline, CDR1 is SGHDT, CDR2 YYEEEE. Here the CDR3 DNA reads TGTGCCAGCAGCTTGTCTCCTTCCAATGAGCAGTTCTTC. Translated: CASSLSPSNEQFF.

The rearrangement uses TRBV12-3 or TRBV12-4 and TRBJ1-1, with a tentative D call TRBD1 (6 bases). The V end was cut by 4 bases, the J end by 9 bases, with 12 bases between. CDR3 size: 12 residues. In nucleotides, the CDR3 is TGTGCCAGCAGTTCGACGTGGGGGCAAGCTTTCTTT. Its protein is CASSSTWGQAFF.

The chain carries TRBV29-1 and TRBJ2-1; D gene ambiguous. Trimming removed 2 bases at V and 0 bases at J, with 8 bases between. The CDR3 loop spans 14 amino acids. CDR1 and CDR2 from the germline V gene are SQVTM and ANQGSEA. CDR3 amino acids: CSVETRLSYNEQFF. In nucleotides, the CDR3 is TGCAGCGTTGAAACGCGGCTCTCCTACAATGAGCAGTTCTTC.

The V gene is TRBV5-6, the J gene TRBJ2-5; D is unclear. In germline, CDR1 is SGHDT, CDR2 YYEEEE. V was trimmed by 3 bases and J by 5 bases, leaving 11 bases between them. The CDR3 contains 13 residues. Here the CDR3 DNA reads TGTGCCAGCAGCTCCGCGAGTAGTGAGACCCAGTACTTC. As protein: CASSSASSETQYF.

This clone is a singleton in its sample. This chain links TRBV5-6 with TRBJ2-3; the D gene is possibly TRBD2 (6 bases). The CDR3 length is 15 residues. Germline assignment: CDR1 SGHDT and CDR2 YYEEEE. Trimming pared 2 bases from V and 3 bases from J, leaving 13 bases between. The CDR3 region is CASSFLRDGTDTQYF. Written as DNA, the CDR3 is TGTGCCAGCAGCTTCCTGCGGGACGGGACAGATACGCAGTATTTT.

The gene calls are TRBV7-2 and TRBJ1-4, with D unclear. This CDR3 spans 16 amino acids. The germline gives CDR1 SGHTA, CDR2 FQGNSA. Trimming took 3 bases from V and 4 from J, leaving 15 bases between them. CDR3 in amino acids: CASSLYPRGINEKLFF. DNA for the CDR3: TGTGCCAGCAGCTTGTATCCCCGCGGGATTAATGAAAAACTGTTTTTT.

The CDR3 protein is CASSVGGPKEAFF. The CDR3 DNA follows: TGTGCCAGCAGCGTAGGCGGCCCCAAGGAAGCTTTCTTT. The genes are TRBV9 and TRBJ1-1; no reliable D call. The CDR3 loop spans 13 amino acids. Germline CDR1 and CDR2: SGDLS and YYNGEE. Trimming pared 0 bases from V and 8 bases from J, leaving 11 bases between.

V and J are TRBV3-1 (or the pseudogene TRBV3-2) and TRBJ1-2; D is unresolved. Between the trimmed V and J ends, which lost 1 base and 6 bases, there was a span of 15 bases. Germline lookup yields CDR1 LGHDT and CDR2 YNNKEL (reference sequence). The CDR3 runs 15 residues. The CDR3 reads CASSQGPPGRNGYTF. Here the CDR3 DNA reads TGTGCCAGCAGCCAAGGCCCCCCTGGCAGAAATGGCTACACCTTC.

The chain's CDR3 is CSVDGGAGANVLTF. For the CDR3, the DNA is TGCAGCGTTGATGGAGGGGCTGGGGCCAACGTCCTGACTTTC. The chain carries TRBV29-1 and TRBJ2-6; TRBD2 is a possible D gene (6 bases). CDR1 SQVTM and CDR2 ANQGSEA come from the germline V gene. The CDR3 is 14 residues long. Deletions cut 3 bases from V and 2 bases from J, with 8 bases between.

The chain has TRBV11-2 and TRBJ2-5; tentatively, D is TRBD2 (5 bases). The ends were cut back, 5 bases at V and 2 bases at J, with 15 bases in the middle. The CDR3 is 15 amino acids. Germline V lookup: CDR1 SGHAT, CDR2 FQNNGV. CDR3: CASSPYGESQETQYF. The DNA for the CDR3 is TGTGCCAGCAGCCCTTATGGGGAGTCTCAAGAGACCCAGTACTTC.

The chain joins TRBV11-2 to TRBJ1-2; no clear D. V was shortened by 3 bases and J by 5 bases, with 10 bases between the two germline ends. Germline CDR1 SGHAT, CDR2 FQNNGV. This CDR3 comprises 13 residues. The CDR3 protein is CASSLPSGYGYTF. CDR3 bases: TGTGCCAGCAGCTTGCCCTCGGGTTATGGCTACACCTTC.

V usage is TRBV5-1 and J usage is TRBJ1-1; D uncertain. The CDR3 extends over 16 amino acids. V was trimmed by 0 bases and J by 0 bases, leaving 12 bases between them. Germline V CDR1 and CDR2: SGHRS, YFSETQ. CDR3 residues: CASSLGWGEMNTEAFF. DNA of the CDR3: TGCGCCAGCAGCTTGGGGTGGGGAGAAATGAACACTGAAGCTTTCTTT.

V and J are TRBV24-1 and TRBJ1-1; the D gene is possibly TRBD1 (5 bases). Per germline, CDR1 KGHDR and CDR2 SFDVKD. The CDR3 runs to 14 residues. The ends were cut back, 3 bases at V and 5 bases at J, with 12 bases in the middle. The CDR3 DNA reads as TGTGCCACCAGTGATACGACCAGGGTAACTGAAGCTTTCTTT. Amino acid sequence: CATSDTTRVTEAFF.

The chain uses TRBV6-5 and TRBJ1-6; 11 positions match TRBD1. The CDR3 extends over 13 amino acids. The germline V gene encodes CDR1 MNHEY and CDR2 SVGAGI. V trimming: 5 bases; J trimming: 10 bases; junction bases outside the gene matches: 1. CDR3 residues: CASSRTGGSPLHF. CDR3 coding DNA: TGTGCCAGCAGTCGGACAGGGGGCTCACCCCTCCACTTT.

Here the CDR3 reads CASSEDGVAGGLTDTQYF. CDR3 in DNA: TGTGCCAGCAGTGAAGACGGAGTGGCGGGGGGACTCACAGATACGCAGTATTTT. This rearrangement joins TRBV2 to TRBJ2-3; 8 nucleotides match TRBD2. The V and J ends lost 1 base and 2 bases, in that order; junction bases with no gene match: 11. This CDR3 has 18 residues. CDR1 is SNHLY and CDR2 is FYNNEI in the germline V gene.

In this sample, this clone turned up once. The rearrangement uses TRBV6-5 and TRBJ1-6; D perhaps matches TRBD1 (6 bases). This CDR3 is built from 14 residues. The germline V gene has CDR1 MNHEY and CDR2 SVGAGI. Trimming removed 4 bases at V and 6 bases at J, with 10 bases between. The CDR3 region is CASSLPGANSPLHF. CDR3 in DNA: TGTGCCAGCAGTTTACCAGGGGCTAATTCACCCCTCCACTTT.

The rearrangement uses TRBV28 and TRBJ1-5; 8 nucleotides line up with TRBD1. The CDR3 loop spans 17 amino acids. Germline trimming cut 7 bases from V and 1 base from J; bases unmatched to any gene: 12. Germline CDR1 MDHEN, CDR2 SYDVKM. This chain's CDR3 is CASNPGGAWGSNQPQHF. Written as DNA, the CDR3 is TGTGCCAGCAACCCAGGGGGCGCATGGGGAAGCAATCAGCCCCAGCATTTT.

The rearrangement joins TRBV30 to TRBJ2-2, with TRBD1 as a possible D gene (6 bases). CDR3 length equals 15 residues. The germline V gene has CDR1 GTSNPN and CDR2 SVGIG (reference sequence). V gave up 1 base and J gave up 4 bases, with 13 bases separating them. CDR3 nucleotide sequence: TGTGCCTGGAGTGGGGGAACAGGGCTCACCGGGGAGCTGTTTTTT. Translation gives CAWSGGTGLTGELFF.

The CDR3: CASSSPSRAYIQYF. CDR3 sequence (DNA): TGTGCCAGCAGCTCCCCGTCGCGAGCCTACATTCAGTACTTC. The chain recombines TRBV7-2 with TRBJ2-4; D gene unclear. The V end was cut by 4 bases, the J end by 8 bases, with 15 bases between. This CDR3 is 14 amino acids long. Germline V CDR1 and CDR2: SGHTA, FQGNSA.

This sequence joins TRBV28 and TRBJ2-3, with D possibly being TRBD2 (7 bases). Looked up from germline, CDR1 is MDHEN and CDR2 is SYDVKM. The CDR3 is 15 amino acids. The germline V and J ends were trimmed by 6 bases and 2 bases, with 15 bases remaining between them. CDR3 residues: CASSQRGGFTDTQYF. CDR3 DNA sequence: TGTGCCAGCAGCCAAAGGGGGGGGTTCACAGATACGCAGTATTTT.

V gene TRBV4-1 combines with J gene TRBJ2-1; the D gene is possibly TRBD2 (6 bases). V gave up 1 base and J gave up 8 bases, with 12 bases separating them. Per the germline V gene, CDR1 is MGHRA and CDR2 is YSYEKL. The CDR3 runs to 14 residues. The CDR3 DNA reads as TGCGCCAGCAGCCAAGTTGGAGGGGAAGATGAGCAGTTCTTC. Its translation is CASSQVGGEDEQFF.